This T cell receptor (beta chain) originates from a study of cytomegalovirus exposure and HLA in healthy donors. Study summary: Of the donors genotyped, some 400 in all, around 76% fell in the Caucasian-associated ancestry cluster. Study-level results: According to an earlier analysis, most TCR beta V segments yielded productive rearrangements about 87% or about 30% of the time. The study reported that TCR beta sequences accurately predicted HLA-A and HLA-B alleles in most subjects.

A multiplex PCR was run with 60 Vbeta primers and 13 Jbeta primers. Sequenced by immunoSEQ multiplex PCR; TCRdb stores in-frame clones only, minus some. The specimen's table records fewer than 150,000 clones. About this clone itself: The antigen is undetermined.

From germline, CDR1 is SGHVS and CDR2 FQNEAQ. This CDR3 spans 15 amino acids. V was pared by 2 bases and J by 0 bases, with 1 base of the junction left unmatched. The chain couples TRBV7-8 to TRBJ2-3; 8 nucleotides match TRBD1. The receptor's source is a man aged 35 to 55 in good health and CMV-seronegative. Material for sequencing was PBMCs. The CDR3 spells CASSLRTGSTDTQYF. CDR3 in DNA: TGTGCCAGCAGCTTAAGGACAGGGAGCACAGATACGCAGTATTTT.